Presented here are 16 T cell receptor beta chains from one specimen sequenced in a study of blood T cell repertoires in COVID-19. The protocol was immunoSEQ multiplex PCR, while the TCRdb copy is restricted to in-frame clones and leaves out a portion. The sample includes around 140,000 clones, roughly 82% of them seen just once. The specimen sequenced was peripheral blood. These TCRs come from a man in his fifties or sixties with active or convalescent COVID-19.

The table lists this clone with a few counts. The chain uses TRBV2 and TRBJ1-4, with 7 bases that match TRBD1. The germline CDR1 and CDR2 sequences are SNHLY and FYNNEI. Losses at the gene ends were 3 bases for V and 13 bases for J; bases not matched to a gene: 14. The CDR3 consists of 15 residues. The CDR3 bases are TGTGCCAGCAGTGAGAATATGGCAGGGGGGAATAGACTGTTTTTT. Amino acids: CASSENMAGGNRLFF.

The chain combines TRBV14 with TRBJ1-2, with D maybe TRBD1 (6 bases). Germline lookup yields CDR1 SGHDN and CDR2 FVKESK. The CDR3 sequence is 14 residues long. Trimming removed 1 base at V and 8 bases at J, with 14 bases between. CDR3 sequence (DNA): TGTGCCAGCAGCCAAGGGAACAGGGTCTCCGGCTACACCTTC. This translates into CASSQGNRVSGYTF.

The chain carries TRBV6-5 and TRBJ1-3; 7 bases are shared with TRBD1. The V and J ends lost 6 bases and 0 bases, in that order; junction bases with no gene match: 5. From germline, CDR1 is MNHEY and CDR2 SVGAGI. This CDR3 region has 15 residues. The CDR3 loop reads CASRRTGSSGNTIYF. Here the CDR3 DNA reads TGTGCCAGCAGAAGGACAGGTTCCTCTGGAAACACCATATATTTT.

J is TRBJ2-2 and V is TRBV9; 9 nucleotides match TRBD1. Germline assignment: CDR1 SGDLS and CDR2 YYNGEE. This CDR3 is built from 15 residues. V lost 3 bases, J lost 0 bases, and 0 bases stayed unmatched. This CDR3 reads CASSGQGANTGELFF. The DNA of the CDR3 is TGTGCCAGCAGCGGACAGGGGGCGAACACCGGGGAGCTGTTTTTT.

This clone was found a few times. This rearrangement joins TRBV6-5 to TRBJ1-2; D remains ambiguous. Per germline, CDR1 MNHEY and CDR2 SVGAGI. The V gene lost 8 bases and the J gene lost 8 bases, with 18 bases spanning the gap. This CDR3 region has 13 residues. The CDR3 loop reads CASVVGAGKGYTF. The CDR3 coding sequence is TGTGCCAGCGTTGTCGGAGCGGGAAAAGGCTACACCTTC.

The CDR3 DNA is TGCGCCAGCAGCTTGGCAGGGGGCACCTATAATTCACCCCTCCACTTT. This encodes CASSLAGGTYNSPLHF. The rearrangement links TRBV5-1 to TRBJ1-6; 8 positions agree with TRBD1. The CDR3 totals 16 residues. Unmatched junction bases numbered 1, after V lost 0 bases and J lost 2 bases. Germline-derived CDR1 and CDR2 are SGHRS and YFSETQ.

The chain has TRBV3-1 (or the pseudogene TRBV3-2) and TRBJ1-1; D is undetermined. V shed 4 bases and J shed 5 bases, with 17 bases lying between them. This CDR3 has 15 amino acids. In germline, CDR1 is LGHDT, CDR2 YNNKEL (reference sequence). CDR3 sequence (DNA): TGTGCCAGCAGCCTCCGAGCCAGGCGGGGTACTGAAGCTTTCTTT. Its translation is CASSLRARRGTEAFF.

This clone was observed a single time. The CDR3 loop reads CASSEARASGPPKQFF. CDR3 sequence (DNA): TGTGCCAGCAGTGAAGCGCGGGCTAGCGGGCCCCCAAAGCAGTTCTTC. The chain carries TRBV2 and TRBJ2-1; 8 bases are shared with TRBD2. The germline V gene has CDR1 SNHLY and CDR2 FYNNEI. The CDR3 totals 16 residues. V trimming: 0 bases; J trimming: 11 bases; junction bases outside the gene matches: 12.

To note about this clone: The junction does not match germline at one end; this may be a read error. V gene TRBV7-2 combines with J gene TRBJ1-2; D is unclear. In germline, CDR1 is SGHTA, CDR2 FQGNSA. The CDR3 spans 12 residues. For the CDR3, the DNA is TGTGCCAGCAGCCCACCCCTGGGCCCGGCGTCCTTC. This codes for CASSPPLGPASF.

The chain combines TRBV16 with TRBJ1-1; no definite D call. The CDR3 covers 14 residues. Trimming pared 2 bases from V and 4 bases from J, leaving 11 bases between. The germline CDR1 and CDR2 sequences are KGHSY and FQNENV. CDR3 DNA: TGTGCCAGCAGCCAAAGCGGGGTAGGCACTGAAGCTTTCTTT. It specifies CASSQSGVGTEAFF.

The V gene is TRBV27, the J gene TRBJ1-6, with TRBD1 identical over 7 bases. Per the germline V gene, CDR1 is MNHEY and CDR2 is SMNVEV (reference sequence). The CDR3 spans 15 residues. J gave up 6 bases and V 5 bases, and 7 bases lay outside the gene matches. This CDR3 reads CASSPQGTSNSPLHF. The CDR3 bases are TGTGCCAGCAGTCCACAGGGGACGAGTAATTCACCCCTCCACTTT.

The chain links TRBV4-1 to TRBJ1-2, with D tentatively TRBD1 (5 bases). The ends were cut back, 0 bases at V and 0 bases at J, with 5 bases in the middle. The CDR3 runs 14 residues. Per the germline V gene, CDR1 is MGHRA and CDR2 is YSYEKL. The CDR3 region has the DNA TGCGCCAGCAGCCAAGAGGACACTAACTATGGCTACACCTTC. Translation gives CASSQEDTNYGYTF.

The chain is built from TRBV4-3 and TRBJ1-1; D might be TRBD1 (5 bases). Germline V lookup: CDR1 LGHNA, CDR2 YSLEER. Trimming cost V 4 bases and J 3 bases, with 15 bases left between them. The length of the CDR3 is 15 residues. CDR3: CASSRVLDRDTEAFF. CDR3 nucleotides: TGCGCCAGCAGCCGCGTCCTCGACAGAGACACTGAAGCTTTCTTT.

The chain recombines TRBV18 with TRBJ1-5; 11 positions agree with TRBD1. Germline V gives CDR1 KGHSH, CDR2 LQKENI. V lost 5 bases, J lost 6 bases, and 6 bases stayed unmatched. The CDR3 consists of 15 residues. The DNA of the CDR3 is TGTGCCAGCTCAACCGGGACAGGGGGTCTTCAGCCCCAGCATTTT. This encodes CASSTGTGGLQPQHF.

The V call is TRBV6-5, the J call TRBJ1-1; maybe TRBD1 (6 bases). CDR3 length: 13 amino acids. Trimming stripped 7 bases from V and 5 bases from J, with 14 bases between. Germline CDR1 is MNHEY and CDR2 is SVGAGI. CDR3 bases: TGTGCCAGCACCACAACAGGGTGGACTGAAGCTTTCTTT. Protein sequence: CASTTTGWTEAFF.

The chain carries TRBV7-2 and TRBJ2-3; 10 bases match TRBD2. The ends lost 4 bases at V and 5 bases at J; junction bases unmatched: 6. The CDR3 length is 15 residues. The germline V gene encodes CDR1 SGHTA and CDR2 FQGNSA. CDR3 nucleotide sequence: TGTGCCAGCAGCTCCGAGCGGGGGGGGATAGATACGCAGTATTTT. Residues: CASSSERGGIDTQYF.